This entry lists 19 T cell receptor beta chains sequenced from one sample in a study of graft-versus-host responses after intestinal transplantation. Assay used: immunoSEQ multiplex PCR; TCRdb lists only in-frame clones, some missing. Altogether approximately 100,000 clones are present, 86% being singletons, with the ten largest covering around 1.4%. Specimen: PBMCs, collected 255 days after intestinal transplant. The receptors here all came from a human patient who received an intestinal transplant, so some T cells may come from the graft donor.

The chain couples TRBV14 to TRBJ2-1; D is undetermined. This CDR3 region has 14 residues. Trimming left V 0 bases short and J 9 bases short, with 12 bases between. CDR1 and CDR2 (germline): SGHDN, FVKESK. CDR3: CASSQDYSRGEQFF. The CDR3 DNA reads TGTGCCAGCAGCCAAGATTATTCGAGAGGTGAGCAGTTCTTC.

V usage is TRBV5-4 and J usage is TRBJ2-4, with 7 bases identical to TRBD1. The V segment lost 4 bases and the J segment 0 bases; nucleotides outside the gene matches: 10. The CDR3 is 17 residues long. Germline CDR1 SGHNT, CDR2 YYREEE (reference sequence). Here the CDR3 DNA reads TGTGCCAGCAGCCCGCCCGGACAGGAACTAGCCAAAAACATTCAGTACTTC. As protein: CASSPPGQELAKNIQYF.

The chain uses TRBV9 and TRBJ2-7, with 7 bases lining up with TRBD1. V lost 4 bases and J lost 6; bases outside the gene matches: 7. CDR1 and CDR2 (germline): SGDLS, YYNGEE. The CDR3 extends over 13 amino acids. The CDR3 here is CASSTTGTGEQYF. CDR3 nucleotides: TGTGCCAGCAGCACGACAGGGACCGGCGAGCAGTACTTC.

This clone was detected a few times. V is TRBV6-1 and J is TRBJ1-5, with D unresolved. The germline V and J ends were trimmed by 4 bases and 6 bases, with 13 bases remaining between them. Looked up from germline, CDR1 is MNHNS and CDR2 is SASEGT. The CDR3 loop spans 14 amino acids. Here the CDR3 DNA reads TGTGCCAGCAGTGTGGCAGGCGGCACTCAGCCCCAGCATTTT. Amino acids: CASSVAGGTQPQHF.

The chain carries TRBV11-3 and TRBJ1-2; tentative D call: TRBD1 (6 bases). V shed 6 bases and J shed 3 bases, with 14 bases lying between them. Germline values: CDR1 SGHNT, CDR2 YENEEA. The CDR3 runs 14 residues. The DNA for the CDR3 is TGTGCCAGCAGTAAGGGGGGGATGGACTATGGCTACACCTTC. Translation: CASSKGGMDYGYTF.

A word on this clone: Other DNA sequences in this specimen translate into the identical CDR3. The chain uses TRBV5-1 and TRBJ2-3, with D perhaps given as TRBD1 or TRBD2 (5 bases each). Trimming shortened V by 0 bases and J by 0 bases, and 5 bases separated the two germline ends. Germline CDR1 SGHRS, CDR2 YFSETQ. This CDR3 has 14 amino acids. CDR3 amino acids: CASSLGGSTDTQYF. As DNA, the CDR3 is TGCGCCAGCAGCTTGGGGGGGAGCACAGATACGCAGTATTTT.

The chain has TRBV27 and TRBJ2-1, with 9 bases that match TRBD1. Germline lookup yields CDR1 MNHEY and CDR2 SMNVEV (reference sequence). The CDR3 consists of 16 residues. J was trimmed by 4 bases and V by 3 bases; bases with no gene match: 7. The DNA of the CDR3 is TGTGCCAGCAGTTTCGAAACCGGGACAGGGTACAATGAGCAGTTCTTC. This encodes CASSFETGTGYNEQFF.

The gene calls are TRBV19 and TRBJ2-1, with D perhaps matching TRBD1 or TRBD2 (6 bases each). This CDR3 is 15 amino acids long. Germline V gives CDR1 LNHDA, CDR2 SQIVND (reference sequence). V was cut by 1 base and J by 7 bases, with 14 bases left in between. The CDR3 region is CASSIGEGGANEQFF. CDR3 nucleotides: TGTGCCAGTAGTATAGGAGAGGGGGGAGCGAATGAGCAGTTCTTC.

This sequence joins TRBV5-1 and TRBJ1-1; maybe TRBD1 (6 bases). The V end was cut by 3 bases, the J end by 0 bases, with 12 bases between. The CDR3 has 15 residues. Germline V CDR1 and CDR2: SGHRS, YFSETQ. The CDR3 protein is CASSSGQKMNTEAFF. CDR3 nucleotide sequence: TGCGCCAGCAGCTCGGGACAAAAGATGAACACTGAAGCTTTCTTT.

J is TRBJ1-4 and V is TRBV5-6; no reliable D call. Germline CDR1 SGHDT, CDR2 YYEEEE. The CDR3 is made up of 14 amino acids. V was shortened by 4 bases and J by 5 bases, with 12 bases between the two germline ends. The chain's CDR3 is CASSRVGLNEKLFF. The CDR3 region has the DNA TGTGCCAGCAGCCGCGTGGGGTTGAATGAAAAACTGTTTTTT. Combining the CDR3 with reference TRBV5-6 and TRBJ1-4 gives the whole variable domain DAGVTQSPTHLIKTRGQQVTLRCSPKSGHDTVSWYQQALGQGPQFIFQYYEEEERQRGNFPDRFSGHQFPNYSSELNVNALLLGDSALYLCASSRVGLNEKLFFGSGTQLSVL.

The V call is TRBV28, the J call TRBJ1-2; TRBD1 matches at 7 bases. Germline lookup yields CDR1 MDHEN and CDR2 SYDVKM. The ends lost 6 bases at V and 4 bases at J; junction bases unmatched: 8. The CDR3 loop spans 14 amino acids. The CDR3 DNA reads TGTGCCAGCAGGGCGACAGGGCTTGTCTATGGCTACACCTTC. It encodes CASRATGLVYGYTF.

The CDR3 DNA reads as TGTGCCAGCAGTTTCAGAGGGTCACAATTGTATTCACCCCTCCACTTT. Translating gives CASSFRGSQLYSPLHF. This rearrangement joins TRBV28 to TRBJ1-6; D is uncertain. Germline values: CDR1 MDHEN, CDR2 SYDVKM. The germline V and J ends were trimmed by 3 bases and 8 bases, with 17 bases remaining between them. The CDR3 runs 16 residues.

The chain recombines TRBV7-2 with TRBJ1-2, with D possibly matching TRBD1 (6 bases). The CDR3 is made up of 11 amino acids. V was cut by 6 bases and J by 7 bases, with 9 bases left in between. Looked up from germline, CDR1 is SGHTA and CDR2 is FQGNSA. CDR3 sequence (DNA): TGTGCCAGCAGGGAGGGGGTTGGCTACACCTTC. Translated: CASREGVGYTF.

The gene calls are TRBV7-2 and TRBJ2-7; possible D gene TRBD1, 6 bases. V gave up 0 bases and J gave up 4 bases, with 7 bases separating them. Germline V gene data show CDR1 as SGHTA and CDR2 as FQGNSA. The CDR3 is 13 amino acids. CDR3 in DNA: TGTGCCAGCAGCTTAGCAGGACAGTACGAGCAGTACTTC. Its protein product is CASSLAGQYEQYF.

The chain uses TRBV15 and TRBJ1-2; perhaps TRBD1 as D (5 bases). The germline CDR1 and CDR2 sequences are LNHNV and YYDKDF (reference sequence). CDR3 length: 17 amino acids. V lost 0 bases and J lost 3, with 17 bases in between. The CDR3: CATSRDVSGSPDYGYTF. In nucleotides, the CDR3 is TGTGCCACCAGCAGAGATGTGTCAGGGTCCCCCGACTATGGCTACACCTTC.

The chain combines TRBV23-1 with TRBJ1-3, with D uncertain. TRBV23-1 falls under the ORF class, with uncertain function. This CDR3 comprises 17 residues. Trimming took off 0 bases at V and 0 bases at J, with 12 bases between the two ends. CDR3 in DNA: TGCGCCAGCAGTCAATCATTCGGGCTCCCCTCTGGAAACACCATATATTTT. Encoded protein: CASSQSFGLPSGNTIYF.

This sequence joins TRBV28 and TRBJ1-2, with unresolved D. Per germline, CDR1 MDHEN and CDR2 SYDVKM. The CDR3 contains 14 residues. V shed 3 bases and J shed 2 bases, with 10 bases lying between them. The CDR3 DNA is TGTGCCAGCAGTTTGTCCGGAGTCAACTATGGCTACACCTTC. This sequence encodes CASSLSGVNYGYTF.

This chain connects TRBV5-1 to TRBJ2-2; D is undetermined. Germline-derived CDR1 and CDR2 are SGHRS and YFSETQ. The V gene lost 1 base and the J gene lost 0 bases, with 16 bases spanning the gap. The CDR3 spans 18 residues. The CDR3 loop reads CASSLRFSDNPNTGELFF. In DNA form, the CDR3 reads TGCGCCAGCAGCTTGCGGTTTAGTGATAATCCGAACACCGGGGAGCTGTTTTTT.

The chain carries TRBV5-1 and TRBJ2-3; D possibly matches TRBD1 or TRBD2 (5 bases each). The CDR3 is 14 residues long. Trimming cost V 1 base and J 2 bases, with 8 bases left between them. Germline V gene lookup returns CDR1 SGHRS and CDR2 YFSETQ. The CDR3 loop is CASSLSGHTDTQYF. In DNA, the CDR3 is TGCGCCAGCAGCTTGTCGGGGCACACAGATACGCAGTATTTT.